A single sample gave rise to the 9 T cell receptor beta chains below, sequenced in a study of shared clonotypes between healthy human individuals. Naive CD8 cells were CD45RO-negative, positively selected for CCR7, excluding terminally differentiated effector memory CD45RA+ cells. Measured with immunoSEQ multiplex PCR; TCRdb has only the in-frame clones, and not every one. The table lists about 2.1 million clones, about 92% of them singletons. The sequenced sample was naive CD8+ T cells from PBMCs. The receptors were gathered from a man between 18 and 29 years old in good health. Some clones in this sample may be carry-over from other donors' samples.

This chain connects TRBV7-9 to TRBJ2-4; 11 bases line up with TRBD1. The V gene end was trimmed by 2 bases and the J gene end by 8 bases; junction bases not matched to a gene: 2. This CDR3 comprises 14 residues. Per the germline V gene, CDR1 is SEHNR and CDR2 is FQNEAQ (reference sequence). The CDR3 is CASSLRDRGDIQYF. The CDR3 nucleotides are TGTGCCAGCAGCTTACGGGACAGGGGGGACATTCAGTACTTC.

The CDR3 sequence: CASSPARNQPQHF. CDR3 DNA: TGTGCCAGCTCACCAGCCCGCAATCAGCCCCAGCATTTT. This chain links TRBV18 with TRBJ1-5; D gene ambiguous. Per the germline V gene, CDR1 is KGHSH and CDR2 is LQKENI. V shed 2 bases and J shed 2 bases, with 4 bases lying between them. The CDR3 contains 13 residues.

The chain recombines TRBV5-8 with TRBJ2-1; 9 bases fit TRBD1. The CDR3 has 15 residues. V was pared by 3 bases and J by 7 bases, with 8 bases of the junction left unmatched. The germline gives CDR1 SGHTS, CDR2 YDEGEE. CDR3 residues: CASSWRDRVRNEQFF. The CDR3 region has the DNA TGTGCCAGCAGCTGGCGGGACAGGGTGAGGAATGAGCAGTTCTTC.

The chain recombines TRBV9 with TRBJ1-2; no clear D gene. Germline assignment: CDR1 SGDLS and CDR2 YYNGEE. The CDR3 spans 16 residues. V dropped 0 bases and J dropped 4 bases, with 16 bases sitting between them. The CDR3 bases are TGTGCCAGCAGCGTAGATCCCGACGGGATCGGCTATGGCTACACCTTC. Translating it yields CASSVDPDGIGYGYTF.

This chain connects TRBV7-2 to TRBJ2-1, with 7 positions matching TRBD2. This CDR3 has 16 residues. V gave up 2 bases and J gave up 10 bases; unmatched junction bases: 14. Germline V lookup: CDR1 SGHTA, CDR2 FQGNSA. The CDR3 loop reads CASSLIGGRASGEQFF. The CDR3 nucleotides are TGTGCCAGCAGCTTAATTGGTGGGAGGGCCTCTGGGGAGCAGTTCTTC.

The rearrangement joins TRBV4-2 to TRBJ1-1; TRBD1 might be the D (5 bases). The V and J ends lost 8 bases and 5 bases respectively, with 12 bases between them. The CDR3 totals 12 residues. CDR1 is LGHNA, CDR2 YNFKEQ, per germline. CDR3 nucleotides: TGTGCCAGCTCAGGCCGGGGGACTGAAGCTTTCTTT. This gives the protein CASSGRGTEAFF.

The chain is built from TRBV7-2 and TRBJ2-3; 9 bases are shared with TRBD2. Germline V gene lookup returns CDR1 SGHTA and CDR2 FQGNSA. J lost 3 bases, V lost 2 bases, and 3 bases had no gene match. CDR3 length: 15 amino acids. In DNA form, the CDR3 reads TGTGCCAGCAGCTTAAGCGCGGGGGGGACAGATACGCAGTATTTT. This sequence encodes CASSLSAGGTDTQYF.

The gene calls are TRBV7-9 and TRBJ2-7; 7 nucleotides agree with TRBD1. The CDR3 covers 18 residues. Trimming removed 1 base from V and 2 bases from J; junction bases left unmatched: 14. In germline, CDR1 is SEHNR, CDR2 FQNEAQ (reference sequence). CDR3 bases: TGTGCCAGCAGCTTAGAGCCAGTCGACAGGGTAAGGCCCTACGAGCAGTACTTC. Translating gives CASSLEPVDRVRPYEQYF.

V and J are TRBV27 and TRBJ1-5, with a possible D match to TRBD1 (5 bases). The CDR3 is 15 residues long. Per germline, CDR1 MNHEY and CDR2 SMNVEV (reference sequence). V was cut by 6 bases and J by 0 bases, with 12 bases left in between. CDR3 residues: CASSPTAYSNQPQHF. The CDR3 nucleotides read TGTGCCAGCAGCCCGACAGCGTATAGCAATCAGCCCCAGCATTTT.